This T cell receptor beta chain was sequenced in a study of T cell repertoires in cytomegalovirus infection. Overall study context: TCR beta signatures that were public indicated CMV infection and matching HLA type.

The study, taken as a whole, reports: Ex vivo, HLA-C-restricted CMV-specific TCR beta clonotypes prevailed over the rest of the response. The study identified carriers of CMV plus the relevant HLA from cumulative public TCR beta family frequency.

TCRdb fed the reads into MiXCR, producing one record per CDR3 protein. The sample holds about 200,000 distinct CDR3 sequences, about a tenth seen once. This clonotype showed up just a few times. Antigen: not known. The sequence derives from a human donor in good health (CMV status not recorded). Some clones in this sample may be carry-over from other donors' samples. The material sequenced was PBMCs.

The CDR3 DNA reads TGTGCCAGTAGTTCTACTGGGACCTTCGGGAATGAGCAGTTCTTC. It yields the protein CASSSTGTFGNEQFF. The rearrangement uses TRBV19 and TRBJ2-1, with D possibly being TRBD1 or TRBD2 (5 bases each). This CDR3 region has 15 residues. The V end lost 5 bases, the J end lost 7 bases, and 18 bases lay between the germline ends. Germline V gene data show CDR1 as LNHDA and CDR2 as SQIVND (reference sequence).